The rows below give T cell receptor beta chains drawn from one sample of a study of patients and donors after allogeneic stem cell transplantation. TCRdb analysed the RT-PCR reads with MiXCR anew, one entry per CDR3 protein. The sample shows hundreds of thousands of distinct CDR3 sequences, around 15% of them seen only once. The material sequenced was blood, either unsorted or a sorted T cell fraction (not recorded which). These receptors were obtained from a human donor who was either an allogeneic HSCT recipient or a stem cell or donor lymphocyte infusion donor (not recorded which). It is not recorded whose cells these are; they may come from a transplant donor. Both conserved end residues are part of each CDR3. The D gene is left open where the match is weak.

d_call j_call v_call cdr3_aa
- TRBJ1-2 TRBV7-2 CASSGGGRSYGYTF
TRBD2 TRBJ2-1 TRBV3-1 CASSPALGLARVNEQFF
TRBD1 TRBJ1-5 TRBV6-1 CASSEDRVGQPQHF
- TRBJ2-3 TRBV20-1 CSAPKARNFADTQYF
- TRBJ2-7 TRBV5-1 CASSFQGYEQYF
- TRBJ2-3 TRBV15 CATSRDPRRPSTDTQYF
- TRBJ2-7 TRBV5-1 CASSLPALEQYF
- TRBJ2-2 TRBV20-1 CSASSGLNTGELFF
TRBD2 TRBJ2-3 TRBV4-3 CASSQDRRGADTQYF
TRBD2 TRBJ2-3 TRBV2 CASSSLGLAGGPGGTDTQYF
- TRBJ2-2 TRBV7-6 CASSLGGDRELFF
TRBD2 TRBJ2-7 TRBV27 CASSNGGGVYEQYF
- TRBJ1-4 TRBV7-2 CASSRTGRRNEKLFF
TRBD2 TRBJ2-1 TRBV7-2 CASSLTSGGLLHEQFF
- TRBJ1-2 TRBV7-2 CASSLVGDNYGYTF
TRBD1 TRBJ1-5 TRBV5-1 CASRPGTGTYQPHHF
- TRBJ2-2 TRBV24-1 CATSDSPTGELFF
TRBD2 TRBJ2-7 TRBV5-6 CASSKGLIEAGEQYF
- TRBJ1-1 TRBV12-3/TRBV12-4 CASSWGGTEAFF
- TRBJ2-7 TRBV6-1 CASSLRWGRSYEQYF